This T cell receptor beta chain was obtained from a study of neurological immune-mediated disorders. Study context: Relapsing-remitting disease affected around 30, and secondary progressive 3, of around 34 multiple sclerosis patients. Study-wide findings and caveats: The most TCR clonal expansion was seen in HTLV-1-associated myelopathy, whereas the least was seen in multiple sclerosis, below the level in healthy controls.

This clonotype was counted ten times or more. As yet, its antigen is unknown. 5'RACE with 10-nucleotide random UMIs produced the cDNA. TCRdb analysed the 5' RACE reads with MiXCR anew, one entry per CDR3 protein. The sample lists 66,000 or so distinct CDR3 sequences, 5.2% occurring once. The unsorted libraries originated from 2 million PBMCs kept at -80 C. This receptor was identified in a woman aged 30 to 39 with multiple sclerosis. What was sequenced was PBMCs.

In DNA form, the CDR3 reads TGCGCCAGCAGCTTGGGTTCAGGCGTGAACACCGGGGAGCTGTTTTTT. Translated, it gives CASSLGSGVNTGELFF. V gene TRBV5-1 combines with J gene TRBJ2-2; D is uncertain. In germline, CDR1 is SGHRS, CDR2 YFSETQ. Trimming cost V 0 bases and J 1 base, with 10 bases left between them. This CDR3 is 16 amino acids long.